The 9 T cell receptor beta chains in this list originate from one sample, sequenced in a study of CD8 T cells in Susac syndrome. About 0.5 to 1 ug RNA was reverse transcribed with random hexamers. Using its own MiXCR run on the immunoSEQ multiplex PCR reads, TCRdb lists one record per CDR3 protein. The table has about 200,000 distinct CDR3 sequences, 80% to 95% seen once. Sequenced: CD8+ T cells from PBMCs. Receptors originate from a human donor with multiple sclerosis.

This sequence joins TRBV14 and TRBJ1-6; D gene unclear. The length of the CDR3 is 17 residues. Germline CDR1 SGHDN, CDR2 FVKESK. The ends were cut back, 4 bases at V and 3 bases at J, with 16 bases in the middle. CDR3 region: CASSPRPGFLYNSPLHF. The DNA for the CDR3 is TGTGCCAGCAGCCCCCGACCGGGGTTTCTCTATAATTCACCCCTCCACTTT.

The V and J genes are TRBV5-4 and TRBJ2-3, with 8 nucleotides matching TRBD2. The trim removed 4 bases at V and 2 bases at J, leaving 9 bases unmatched. The CDR3 is 16 residues long. Germline V gives CDR1 SGHNT, CDR2 YYREEE (reference sequence). Here the CDR3 DNA reads TGTGCCAGCAGCCGAGGCGGGGGGTCACTCACAGATACGCAGTATTTT. Its translation is CASSRGGGSLTDTQYF.

Comment on this clonotype: The junction departs from the called germline gene at one end, perhaps through a read error. The J gene is TRBJ1-2, the V gene TRBV14, with unresolved D. Germline assignment: CDR1 SGHDN and CDR2 FVKESK. The CDR3 length is 15 residues. As DNA, the CDR3 is TGTGCCAGCAGCGAAGAAGACTGGGAGGACGATGGCTACACCTTC. Residues: CASSEEDWEDDGYTF.

This chain joins TRBV11-2 and TRBJ2-7; 8 nucleotides align to TRBD1. Looked up from germline, CDR1 is SGHAT and CDR2 is FQNNGV. The V gene end was trimmed by 3 bases and the J gene end by 3 bases; junction bases not matched to a gene: 4. The CDR3 runs 14 residues. CDR3 sequence (DNA): TGTGCCAGCAGCTTGGACAGGGAGAACTACGAGCAGTACTTC. Translated, it gives CASSLDRENYEQYF.

The rearrangement uses TRBV15 and TRBJ1-1; perhaps TRBD1 as D (6 bases). Germline V gene lookup returns CDR1 LNHNV and CDR2 YYDKDF (reference sequence). This CDR3 comprises 16 residues. Trimming removed 3 bases from V and 1 base from J, with 15 bases in between. As DNA, the CDR3 is TGTGCCACCAGCAGCCTCCGGGACACCTCGAACACTGAAGCTTTCTTT. Translated, it gives CATSSLRDTSNTEAFF.

This clonotype was seen once. The CDR3 loop reads CASSQTPRDSEQFF. The CDR3 region has the DNA TGTGCCAGCAGCCAAACTCCTCGTGATAGTGAGCAGTTCTTC. This sequence joins TRBV7-8 and TRBJ2-1; no clear D. The germline V gene encodes CDR1 SGHVS and CDR2 FQNEAQ. Trimming left V 5 bases short and J 9 bases short, with 17 bases between. The CDR3 contains 14 residues.

This sequence joins TRBV20-1 and TRBJ2-7; 12 positions agree with TRBD2. This CDR3 is 15 amino acids long. Germline-derived CDR1 and CDR2 are DFQATT and SNEGSKA (reference sequence). V lost 1 base, J lost 2 bases, and 3 bases stayed unmatched. CDR3 nucleotides: TGCAGTGCTAGAGGGACTAGCGGGGCCGCCTACGAGCAGTACTTC. This sequence encodes CSARGTSGAAYEQYF.

The rearrangement links TRBV29-1 to TRBJ1-1; perhaps TRBD1 as D (5 bases). The CDR3 is 15 amino acids. Germline CDR1 is SQVTM and CDR2 is ANQGSEA. The germline V and J ends were trimmed by 8 bases and 3 bases, with 22 bases remaining between them. CDR3: CSPRTRVSGDTEAFF. In nucleotides, the CDR3 is TGCAGCCCCCGGACAAGGGTTTCGGGGGACACTGAAGCTTTCTTT. Filled out from reference TRBV29-1 and TRBJ1-1, the complete variable domain reads SAVISQKPSRDICQRGTSLTIQCQVDSQVTMMFWYRQQPGQSLTLIATANQGSEATYESGFVIDKFPISRPNLTFSTLTVSNMSPEDSSIYLCSPRTRVSGDTEAFFGQGTRLTVV.

The chain links TRBV27 to TRBJ2-1, with 7 bases lining up with TRBD1. The germline V gene encodes CDR1 MNHEY and CDR2 SMNVEV (reference sequence). This CDR3 region has 15 residues. Trimming removed 2 bases from V and 7 bases from J; junction bases left unmatched: 8. This chain's CDR3 is CASSLGQGVTNEQFF. The CDR3 DNA reads as TGTGCCAGCAGTTTAGGCCAGGGGGTGACAAATGAGCAGTTCTTC.